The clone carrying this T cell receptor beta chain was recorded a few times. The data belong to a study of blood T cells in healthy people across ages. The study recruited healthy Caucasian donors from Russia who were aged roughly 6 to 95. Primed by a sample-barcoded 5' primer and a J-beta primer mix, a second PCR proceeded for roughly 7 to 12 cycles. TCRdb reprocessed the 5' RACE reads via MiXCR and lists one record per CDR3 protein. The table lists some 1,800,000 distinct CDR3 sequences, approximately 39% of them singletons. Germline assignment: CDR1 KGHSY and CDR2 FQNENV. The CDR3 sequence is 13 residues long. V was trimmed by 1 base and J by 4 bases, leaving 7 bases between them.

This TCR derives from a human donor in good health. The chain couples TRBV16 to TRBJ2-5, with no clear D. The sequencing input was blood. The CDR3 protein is CASSQLSVETQYF. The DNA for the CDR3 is TGTGCCAGCAGCCAATTGTCGGTAGAGACCCAGTACTTC.